This entry lists 29 T cell receptor beta chains sequenced from one sample in a study of identical twins. TCRdb used MiXCR to reprocess the 5' RACE reads, holding one entry per CDR3 protein. The sample has approximately 700,000 distinct CDR3 sequences, approximately 6.1% seen once. The sample was naive T cells sorted from blood. The origin of the receptors is a young man in good health.

This clonotype was seen ten or more times. The chain joins TRBV29-1 to TRBJ2-7, with D maybe TRBD1 (6 bases). V shed 5 bases and J shed 6 bases, with 14 bases lying between them. The V gene's germline CDR1 is SQVTM and CDR2 ANQGSEA. This CDR3 is built from 12 residues. The CDR3 bases are TGCAGCGTTCGTGGAACAGGGTCCGAGCAGTACTTC. Its translation is CSVRGTGSEQYF.

In this sample, this clonotype turned up many times. The rearrangement joins TRBV12-3 or TRBV12-4 to TRBJ2-5; D remains ambiguous. This CDR3 contains 15 residues. V lost 3 bases to trimming and J lost 2 bases, with 13 bases between them. The CDR3 reads CASSLSVGPQETQYF. CDR3 bases: TGTGCCAGCAGTTTGAGTGTAGGGCCTCAAGAGACCCAGTACTTC.

The chain recombines TRBV20-1 with TRBJ1-4; perhaps TRBD1 as D (6 bases). The CDR3 is 12 residues long. V was shortened by 6 bases and J by 8 bases, with 13 bases between the two germline ends. Germline assignment: CDR1 DFQATT and CDR2 SNEGSKA (reference sequence). The CDR3 coding sequence is TGCAGTGCGCTACAGGGAAGCGAAAAACTGTTTTTT. Its translation: CSALQGSEKLFF.

This clonotype occurred many times. The genes are TRBV12-3 or TRBV12-4 and TRBJ1-6; TRBD1 is a possible D gene (5 bases). CDR3 length: 14 residues. The germline V and J ends were trimmed by 7 bases and 13 bases, with 20 bases remaining between them. CDR3 loop: CASTLGDPRSPLHF. The CDR3 DNA is TGTGCCAGCACCCTCGGGGACCCCAGATCCCCCCTCCACTTT.

This clonotype was detected ten times or more. The genes are TRBV10-1 and TRBJ2-3; 11 positions match TRBD2. The CDR3 contains 15 residues. V lost 6 bases to trimming and J lost 0 bases; unmatched junction nucleotides: 2. CDR1 is WNHNN and CDR2 is SYGVQD in the germline V gene (reference sequence). CDR3 in amino acids: CASSRLAGSTDTQYF. CDR3 in DNA: TGCGCCAGCAGCCGACTAGCGGGAAGCACAGATACGCAGTATTTT.

The rearrangement uses TRBV20-1 and TRBJ2-3, with 11 bases matching TRBD2. The trim removed 6 bases at V and 5 bases at J, leaving 13 bases unmatched. Germline values: CDR1 DFQATT, CDR2 SNEGSKA (reference sequence). The CDR3 runs to 16 residues. The chain's CDR3 is CSAREIAGGHGDTQYF. Here the CDR3 DNA reads TGCAGTGCCAGGGAGATAGCGGGAGGGCACGGAGATACGCAGTATTTT.

This rearrangement joins TRBV6-2 or TRBV6-3 to TRBJ2-7, with TRBD2 matching over 8 bases. The length of the CDR3 is 16 residues. Looked up from germline, CDR1 is MNHEY and CDR2 is SVGEGT. The trim removed 0 bases at V and 1 base at J, leaving 5 bases unmatched. This CDR3 reads CASSYSLAATSYEQYV. The CDR3, as DNA: TGTGCCAGCAGTTACTCACTAGCGGCAACGTCCTACGAGCAGTACGTC.

This clonotype was counted at least ten times. This CDR3 reads CATSAELGRTGELFF. CDR3 coding DNA: TGTGCCACCAGCGCAGAACTAGGTCGCACCGGGGAGCTGTTTTTT. This chain connects TRBV15 to TRBJ2-2; TRBD2 is a possible D gene (5 bases). V lost 5 bases and J 4 bases, leaving 14 bases between the germline ends. Looked up from germline, CDR1 is LNHNV and CDR2 is YYDKDF (reference sequence). The CDR3 loop spans 15 amino acids. Together with reference TRBV15 and TRBJ2-2, the CDR3 gives the full variable domain: DAMVIQNPRYQVTQFGKPVTLSCSQTLNHNVMYWYQQKSSQAPKLLFHYYDKDFNNEADTPDNFQSRRPNTSFCFLDIRSPGLGDTAMYLCATSAELGRTGELFFGEGSRLTVL.

The chain links TRBV4-2 to TRBJ2-1; the match to TRBD2 covers 16 bases. Germline V gene data show CDR1 as LGHNA and CDR2 as YNFKEQ. Losses at the gene ends were 3 bases for V and 10 bases for J; bases not matched to a gene: 6. The CDR3 is 16 amino acids. The CDR3 sequence is CASSQPGTSGRDEQFF. The CDR3 DNA follows: TGTGCCAGCAGCCAGCCAGGGACTAGCGGGAGGGACGAGCAGTTCTTC.

Ten or more counts support this clonotype. The V call is TRBV12-3 or TRBV12-4, the J call TRBJ1-5; D not resolved. V lost 3 bases and J 1 base, leaving 7 bases between the germline ends. The CDR3 consists of 14 residues. CDR3 in amino acids: CASSFRKSNQPQHF. The DNA for the CDR3 is TGTGCCAGCAGTTTTCGGAAGAGCAATCAGCCCCAGCATTTT.

This clonotype was observed a few times. This chain joins TRBV5-1 and TRBJ1-2; D gene unclear. V lost 5 bases, J lost 5 bases, and 16 bases lay in between. This CDR3 contains 14 residues. Germline CDR1 and CDR2: SGHRS and YFSETQ. As DNA, the CDR3 is TGCGCCAGCAGTTGGGAGTCCCGCAAGTATGGCTACACCTTC. Translation gives CASSWESRKYGYTF. The entire variable domain, with the rest obtained from reference TRBV5-1 and TRBJ1-2, is as follows: KAGVTQTPRYLIKTRGQQVTLSCSPISGHRSVSWYQQTPGQGLQFLFEYFSETQRNKGNFPGRFSGRQFSNSRSEMNVSTLELGDSALYLCASSWESRKYGYTFGSGTRLTVV.

This clonotype was recorded many times. This sequence joins TRBV6-1 and TRBJ2-2, with D hard to call. CDR3 length: 13 amino acids. The V and J ends lost 7 bases and 1 base respectively, with 7 bases between them. In germline, CDR1 is MNHNS, CDR2 SASEGT. CDR3 in amino acids: CASKRRNTGELFF. CDR3 nucleotide sequence: TGTGCCAGCAAAAGGAGGAACACCGGGGAGCTGTTTTTT.

This clonotype was found many times. The chain recombines TRBV6-1 with TRBJ1-1, with 7 bases aligning to TRBD1. This CDR3 region has 15 residues. The germline CDR1 and CDR2 sequences are MNHNS and SASEGT. With 6 bases clipped from V and 5 bases from J, the junction kept 12 bases outside the gene matches. The CDR3 here is CASSPSKGGWTEAFF. In DNA, the CDR3 is TGTGCCAGCAGCCCCAGTAAAGGGGGCTGGACTGAAGCTTTCTTT.

This clonotype was counted a few times. The chain employs TRBV5-5 and TRBJ2-1; 9 positions agree with TRBD1. V dropped 3 bases and J dropped 15; count of bases not matched to a gene: 13. CDR1 SGHKS and CDR2 YYEKEE come from the germline V gene (reference sequence). The CDR3 length is 14 residues. CDR3: CASSSWTGVRNWFF. The DNA for the CDR3 is TGTGCCAGCAGCTCGTGGACAGGGGTGAGGAACTGGTTCTTC.

This clonotype was found once. The chain recombines TRBV29-1 with TRBJ1-2; a possible D gene is TRBD1 (6 bases). Trimming stripped 7 bases from V and 6 bases from J, with 15 bases between. CDR3 size: 12 residues. Germline V lookup: CDR1 SQVTM, CDR2 ANQGSEA. CDR3 nucleotide sequence: TGCAGCGCCGGGACATGGGGAGATGGCTACACCTTC. Translated, it gives CSAGTWGDGYTF.

This clonotype came up many times. The J gene is TRBJ2-5, the V gene TRBV18, with D maybe TRBD1 (6 bases). Looked up from germline, CDR1 is KGHSH and CDR2 is LQKENI. V dropped 1 base and J dropped 2 bases, with 11 bases sitting between them. This CDR3 has 15 amino acids. The CDR3 sequence is CASSPRSGQQETQYF. Here the CDR3 DNA reads TGTGCCAGCTCACCACGTAGTGGACAGCAAGAGACCCAGTACTTC.

The V gene is TRBV2, the J gene TRBJ2-3; no clear D. Trimming pared 0 bases from V and 6 bases from J, leaving 13 bases between. This CDR3 comprises 15 residues. Per germline, CDR1 SNHLY and CDR2 FYNNEI. The CDR3 loop is CASSEALREWDTQYF. DNA for the CDR3: TGTGCCAGCAGTGAAGCGCTTCGTGAGTGGGATACGCAGTATTTT.

The rearrangement links TRBV6-1 to TRBJ2-1; D uncertain. V was pared by 6 bases and J by 0 bases, with 12 bases between. This CDR3 has 15 amino acids. The germline V gene encodes CDR1 MNHNS and CDR2 SASEGT. The CDR3 loop is CASSPVRVSYNEQFF. The DNA for the CDR3 is TGTGCCAGCAGCCCAGTCCGGGTCTCCTACAATGAGCAGTTCTTC.

This clonotype came up a few times. The chain recombines TRBV12-3 or TRBV12-4 with TRBJ2-2, with D perhaps being TRBD1 or TRBD2 (5 bases each). The CDR3 loop spans 17 amino acids. V gave up 4 bases and J gave up 3 bases, with 18 bases separating them. As DNA, the CDR3 is TGTGCCAGCAGTTCAAGACCGGGACCCTGGTACACCGGGGAGCTGTTTTTT. It encodes CASSSRPGPWYTGELFF.

This clonotype showed up just a few times. The J gene is TRBJ2-1, the V gene TRBV10-2, with 12 bases identical to TRBD2. The CDR3 runs to 16 residues. Germline CDR1 is WSHSY and CDR2 is SAAADI. J gave up 10 bases and V 2 bases, and 9 bases lay outside the gene matches. The CDR3 bases are TGCGCCAGCAGTGAGGGTAGACTAGCGGGAGCTCGGGAGCAGTTCTTC. Protein: CASSEGRLAGAREQFF.

Many counts were recorded for this clonotype. V is TRBV20-1 and J is TRBJ2-1; 12 positions match TRBD2. Germline values: CDR1 DFQATT, CDR2 SNEGSKA (reference sequence). V dropped 3 bases and J dropped 3; count of bases not matched to a gene: 3. The CDR3 is 15 residues long. The CDR3 nucleotides read TGCAGTGCTAGGGTGACTAGCGGGGGCTACAATGAGCAGTTCTTC. Translated: CSARVTSGGYNEQFF.

On this clonotype: At one end, the junction sequence differs from germline, possibly due to a read error. The chain is built from TRBV10-1 and TRBJ2-1; 7 nucleotides line up with TRBD1. The germline CDR1 and CDR2 sequences are WNHNN and SYGVQD (reference sequence). This CDR3 is 13 amino acids long. CDR3 in amino acids: CVSSESRGIEQFF. Written as DNA, the CDR3 is TGCGTCAGCAGTGAGTCCAGGGGGATTGAGCAGTTCTTC.

The chain joins TRBV12-3 or TRBV12-4 to TRBJ2-7, with D perhaps being TRBD1 or TRBD2 (5 bases each). V lost 5 bases and J 0 bases, leaving 8 bases between the germline ends. The CDR3 is made up of 13 amino acids. The chain's CDR3 is CASSRDGSYEQYF. The CDR3, as DNA: TGTGCCAGCAGTAGGGACGGCTCCTACGAGCAGTACTTC.

The sample holds a few counts of this clonotype. The chain combines TRBV7-8 with TRBJ2-6, with D perhaps given as TRBD1 or TRBD2 (6 bases each). From germline, CDR1 is SGHVS and CDR2 FQNEAQ. Trimming cost V 5 bases and J 0 bases, with 23 bases left between them. The CDR3 is 20 residues long. CDR3 sequence (DNA): TGTGCCAGCAGCCTGGTTAACGCCGGGGGCTATAGCTCTGGGGCCAACGTCCTGACTTTC. Its protein is CASSLVNAGGYSSGANVLTF. Full variable domain (remainder filled in from reference TRBV7-8 and TRBJ2-6): GAGVSQSPRYKVAKRGQDVALRCDPISGHVSLFWYQQALGQGPEFLTYFQNEAQLDKSGLPSDRFFAERPEGSVSTLKIQRTQQEDSAVYLCASSLVNAGGYSSGANVLTFGAGSRLTVL.

Only a few counts were recorded for this clonotype. The chain couples TRBV5-1 to TRBJ1-2; TRBD1 might be the D (5 bases). The CDR3 totals 17 residues. V was shortened by 4 bases and J by 4 bases, with 23 bases between the two germline ends. Germline V gene data show CDR1 as SGHRS and CDR2 as YFSETQ. CDR3 nucleotides: TGCGCCAGCAGCCCAGGAATGGGAATGACAGCGAGCTATGGCTACACCTTC. Its translation is CASSPGMGMTASYGYTF.

The sample holds many counts of this clonotype. The chain carries TRBV29-1 and TRBJ2-2; D remains ambiguous. The CDR3 loop spans 12 amino acids. Germline V gene lookup returns CDR1 SQVTM and CDR2 ANQGSEA. Trimming removed 4 bases at V and 7 bases at J, with 10 bases between. The CDR3 DNA sequence: TGCAGCGTTGGCCATGGTGGCGGGGAGCTGTTTTTT. Protein product: CSVGHGGGELFF.

This clonotype was counted between two and nine times. V and J are TRBV18 and TRBJ2-4, with 9 bases lining up with TRBD1. CDR3 length: 16 residues. After removal of 4 bases from V and 3 bases from J, the junction contained 7 bases not matched to a gene. Germline V gene data show CDR1 as KGHSH and CDR2 as LQKENI. The CDR3 sequence: CASSQGTGLYKNIQYF. The CDR3 nucleotides are TGTGCCAGCTCACAGGGGACAGGGCTCTACAAAAACATTCAGTACTTC.

This clonotype was recorded many times. The V and J genes are TRBV20-1 and TRBJ2-1; the match to TRBD2 covers 9 bases. Germline V gene lookup returns CDR1 DFQATT and CDR2 SNEGSKA (reference sequence). The CDR3 is 15 residues long. Trimming took 0 bases from V and 4 from J; bases not matched to a gene: 4. The CDR3 nucleotides read TGCAGTGCTAGAGAACTAGCGGGCTATTACAATGAGCAGTTCTTC. It encodes CSARELAGYYNEQFF.

This clonotype was seen many times. The rearrangement uses TRBV12-3 or TRBV12-4 and TRBJ1-1, with D maybe TRBD1 (5 bases). Trimming removed 3 bases at V and 1 base at J, with 9 bases between. This CDR3 has 14 residues. For the CDR3, the DNA is TGTGCCAGCAGTTTTAAGGGGTCGAACACTGAAGCTTTCTTT. It encodes CASSFKGSNTEAFF.